This TCR beta chain was sequenced for a study of blood T cell repertoires in COVID-19. This table comes from immunoSEQ multiplex PCR, and its TCRdb copy is limited to in-frame clones, with some not included. The table has roughly 170,000 clones, approximately 84% seen once. Cohort assignment relied on participant-reported clinical history. The sequenced sample was PBMCs or T cells enriched from blood (not recorded which). This receptor was taken from a woman aged 35 to 49 with acute COVID-19.

As DNA, the CDR3 is TGTGCCAGCAGCTTATCGGCGGGTGGAAACACCATATATTTT. This translates into CASSLSAGGNTIYF. The chain joins TRBV7-2 to TRBJ1-3; D is unclear. The CDR3 totals 14 residues. The germline V and J ends were trimmed by 2 bases and 3 bases, with 8 bases remaining between them. Per the germline V gene, CDR1 is SGHTA and CDR2 is FQGNSA.